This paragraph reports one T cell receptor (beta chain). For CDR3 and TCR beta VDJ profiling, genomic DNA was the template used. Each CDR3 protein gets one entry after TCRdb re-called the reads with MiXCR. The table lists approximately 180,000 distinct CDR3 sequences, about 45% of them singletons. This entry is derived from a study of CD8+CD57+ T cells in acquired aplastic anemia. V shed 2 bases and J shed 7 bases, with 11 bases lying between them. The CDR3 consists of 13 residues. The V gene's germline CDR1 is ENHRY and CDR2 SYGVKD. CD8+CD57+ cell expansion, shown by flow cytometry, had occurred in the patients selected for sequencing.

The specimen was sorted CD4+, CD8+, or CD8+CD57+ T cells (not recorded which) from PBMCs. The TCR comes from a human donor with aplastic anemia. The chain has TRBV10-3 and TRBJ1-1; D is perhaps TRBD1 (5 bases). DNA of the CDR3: TGTGCCATCAGTGAGGGCACGGGACGTGAAGCTTTCTTT. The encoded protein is CAISEGTGREAFF.